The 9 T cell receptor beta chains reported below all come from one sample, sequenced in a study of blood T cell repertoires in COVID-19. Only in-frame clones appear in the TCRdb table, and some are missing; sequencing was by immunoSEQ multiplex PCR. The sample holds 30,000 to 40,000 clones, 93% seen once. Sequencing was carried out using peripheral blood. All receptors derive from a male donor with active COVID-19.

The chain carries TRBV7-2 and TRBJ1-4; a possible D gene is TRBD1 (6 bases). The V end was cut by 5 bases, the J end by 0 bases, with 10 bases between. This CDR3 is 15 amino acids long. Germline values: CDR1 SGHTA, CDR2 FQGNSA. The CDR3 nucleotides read TGTGCCAGCAGCCCGGACAGATCAACTAATGAAAAACTGTTTTTT. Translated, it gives CASSPDRSTNEKLFF.

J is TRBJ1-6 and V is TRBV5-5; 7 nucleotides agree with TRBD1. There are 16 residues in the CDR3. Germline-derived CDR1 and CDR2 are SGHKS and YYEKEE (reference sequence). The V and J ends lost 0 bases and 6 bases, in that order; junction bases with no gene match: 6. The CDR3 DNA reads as TGTGCCAGCAGCTTGGTCCCGCAGGGGGTTAATTCACCCCTCCACTTT. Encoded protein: CASSLVPQGVNSPLHF.

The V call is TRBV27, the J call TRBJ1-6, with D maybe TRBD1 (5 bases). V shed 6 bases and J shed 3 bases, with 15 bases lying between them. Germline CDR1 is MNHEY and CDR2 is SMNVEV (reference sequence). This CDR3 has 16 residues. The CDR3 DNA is TGTGCCAGCAGATTCCAAAGTCAGGGCTATAATTCACCCCTCCACTTT. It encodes CASRFQSQGYNSPLHF.

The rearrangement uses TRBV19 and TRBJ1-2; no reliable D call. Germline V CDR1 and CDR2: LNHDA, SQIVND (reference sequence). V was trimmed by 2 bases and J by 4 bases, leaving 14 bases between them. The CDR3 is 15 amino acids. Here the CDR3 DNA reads TGTGCCAGTAGTATACACGGTGGGAGCAGCTATGGCTACACCTTC. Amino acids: CASSIHGGSSYGYTF.

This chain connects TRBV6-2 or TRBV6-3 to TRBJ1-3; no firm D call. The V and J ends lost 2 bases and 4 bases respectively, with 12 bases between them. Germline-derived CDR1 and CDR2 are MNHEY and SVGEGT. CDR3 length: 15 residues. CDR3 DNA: TGTGCCAGCAGTTACGGAGGGAGGACCGGAAACACCATATATTTT. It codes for CASSYGGRTGNTIYF.

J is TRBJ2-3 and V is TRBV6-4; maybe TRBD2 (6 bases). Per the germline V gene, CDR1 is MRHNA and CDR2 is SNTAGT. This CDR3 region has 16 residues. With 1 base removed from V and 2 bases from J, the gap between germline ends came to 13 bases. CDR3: CASSDYGGGSTDTQYF. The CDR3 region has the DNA TGTGCCAGCAGTGACTACGGGGGAGGCTCCACAGATACGCAGTATTTT.

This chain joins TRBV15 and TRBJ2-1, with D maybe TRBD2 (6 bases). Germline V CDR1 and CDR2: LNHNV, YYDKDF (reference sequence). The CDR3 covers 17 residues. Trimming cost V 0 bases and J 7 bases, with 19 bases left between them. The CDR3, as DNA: TGTGCCACCAGCAGAGATAAAATGTGGGGCGGGGTAAATGAGCAGTTCTTC. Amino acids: CATSRDKMWGGVNEQFF.

CDR3 sequence: CASSRGGNSDTQYF. CDR3 nucleotides: TGCGCCAGCAGCCGCGGGGGAAATTCAGATACGCAGTATTTT. This rearrangement joins TRBV4-3 to TRBJ2-3, with TRBD2 identical over 7 bases. Germline V lookup: CDR1 LGHNA, CDR2 YSLEER. The CDR3 spans 14 residues. J was trimmed by 4 bases and V by 4 bases; bases with no gene match: 5.

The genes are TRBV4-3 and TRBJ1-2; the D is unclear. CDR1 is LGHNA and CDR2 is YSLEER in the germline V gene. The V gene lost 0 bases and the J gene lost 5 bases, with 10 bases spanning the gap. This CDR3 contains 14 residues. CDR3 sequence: CASSQEWGGYGYTF. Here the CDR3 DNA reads TGCGCCAGCAGCCAAGAATGGGGAGGTTATGGCTACACCTTC.